This entry lists 26 T cell receptor beta chains sequenced from one sample in a study of control samples from healthy donors and cancer patients. Measured with immunoSEQ multiplex PCR; TCRdb has only the in-frame clones, and not every one. The table lists approximately 170,000 clones, about 90% of them singletons, with 0.68% in the top ten. The specimen sequenced was blood. The origin of the receptors is a woman younger than 45 in good health.

The rearrangement joins TRBV5-1 to TRBJ2-5, with TRBD2 identical over 7 bases. This CDR3 is 15 amino acids long. Per germline, CDR1 SGHRS and CDR2 YFSETQ. The J segment lost 4 bases and the V segment lost 3 bases, leaving 9 bases of the junction unmatched. CDR3 nucleotide sequence: TGCGCCAGCAGCTCGGGCGGGAGAGGCGGAGAGACCCAGTACTTC. Encoded protein: CASSSGGRGGETQYF.

The chain carries TRBV5-1 and TRBJ2-5; D unclear. Germline lookup yields CDR1 SGHRS and CDR2 YFSETQ. The CDR3 is 14 amino acids. The V and J ends lost 2 bases and 5 bases respectively, with 13 bases between them. As DNA, the CDR3 is TGCGCCAGCAGCTTAGGACGAAACTGGGAGACCCAGTACTTC. This sequence encodes CASSLGRNWETQYF.

The chain links TRBV21-1 to TRBJ1-2. TRBV21-1 is a known pseudogene. This CDR3 spans 17 amino acids. CDR3 coding DNA: TGTGCCAGCAGCAAACCGCGGATTGGGTCCCCTACAGTTGGTTCCACCTTC. Its protein product is CASSKPRIGSPTVGSTF.

This clone came up once. The chain is built from TRBV4-1 and TRBJ2-2; D possibly corresponds to TRBD2 (5 bases). V dropped 3 bases and J dropped 1 base, with 9 bases sitting between them. The CDR3 extends over 15 amino acids. Germline CDR1 reads MGHRA; CDR2 reads YSYEKL. CDR3 DNA sequence: TGCGCCAGCAGCCAGGCTGGACTGAACACCGGGGAGCTGTTTTTT. It codes for CASSQAGLNTGELFF.

The chain has TRBV15 and TRBJ1-4; D uncertain. Germline loops: CDR1 LNHNV, CDR2 YYDKDF (reference sequence). With 3 bases removed from V and 8 bases from J, the gap between germline ends came to 10 bases. This CDR3 is 13 amino acids long. In DNA form, the CDR3 reads TGTGCCACCAGCAGGGTGAGAGGGGAAAAACTGTTTTTT. The encoded protein is CATSRVRGEKLFF.

This clone was detected once. The chain employs TRBV7-9 and TRBJ2-3, with 8 nucleotides matching TRBD1. Losses at the gene ends were 5 bases for V and 1 base for J; bases not matched to a gene: 8. The germline gives CDR1 SEHNR, CDR2 FQNEAQ (reference sequence). The CDR3 spans 16 residues. The CDR3 DNA reads TGTGCCAGCAGCCAAAACGGACAGGGCCGCACAGATACGCAGTATTTT. This translates into CASSQNGQGRTDTQYF. Looking up the rest from reference TRBV7-9 and TRBJ2-3 gives the full variable domain: DTGVSQNPRHKITKRGQNVTFRCDPISEHNRLYWYRQTLGQGPEFLTYFQNEAQLEKSRLLSDRFSAERPKGSFSTLEIQRTEQGDSAMYLCASSQNGQGRTDTQYFGPGTRLTVL.

The rearrangement links TRBV11-2 to TRBJ2-7, with a tentative D call TRBD1 (6 bases). The CDR3 sequence is 15 residues long. Trimming stripped 0 bases from V and 3 bases from J, with 12 bases between. The germline V gene has CDR1 SGHAT and CDR2 FQNNGV. As DNA, the CDR3 is TGTGCCAGCAGCTTAGATCCGGGACAAGTCTACGAGCAGTACTTC. Amino acid sequence: CASSLDPGQVYEQYF.

DNA for the CDR3: TGTGCCAGCACCCGTCTTGATTTAGGGGAGTACGAGCAGTACTTC. Translation: CASTRLDLGEYEQYF. This rearrangement joins TRBV5-4 to TRBJ2-7, with D tentatively TRBD1 or TRBD2 (5 bases each). The CDR3 spans 15 residues. Trimming took 6 bases from V and 4 from J, leaving 20 bases between them. Germline V lookup: CDR1 SGHNT, CDR2 YYREEE (reference sequence).

The J gene is TRBJ2-1, the V gene TRBV10-3, with 11 bases aligning to TRBD1. Germline lookup yields CDR1 ENHRY and CDR2 SYGVKD. This CDR3 is 15 amino acids long. V shed 3 bases, J shed 8 bases, and the junction held 6 bases outside the gene matches. CDR3 nucleotide sequence: TGTGCCATCAGTGAAGGACAGGGGGCTACCTATGAGCAGTTCTTC. It is translated as CAISEGQGATYEQFF.

The CDR3 sequence: CASSARLNSFDNEQFF. CDR3 bases: TGTGCCAGCAGCGCCAGACTCAACTCTTTCGACAATGAGCAGTTCTTC. The chain couples TRBV2 to TRBJ2-1; no clear D. The CDR3 is 16 residues long. Trimming stripped 6 bases from V and 5 bases from J, with 20 bases between. The germline CDR1 and CDR2 sequences are SNHLY and FYNNEI.

The J gene is TRBJ1-1, the V gene TRBV18, with 8 bases aligning to TRBD1. The CDR3 has 14 amino acids. The V gene end was trimmed by 5 bases and the J gene end by 4 bases; junction bases not matched to a gene: 6. Germline CDR1 is KGHSH and CDR2 is LQKENI. CDR3 residues: CASSGQGGSTEAFF. DNA of the CDR3: TGTGCCAGCTCAGGACAGGGAGGGAGCACTGAAGCTTTCTTT.

The chain joins TRBV19 to TRBJ2-5; no reliable D call. The CDR3 has 12 amino acids. Germline V gene data show CDR1 as LNHDA and CDR2 as SQIVND (reference sequence). V lost 3 bases to trimming and J lost 7 bases, with 9 bases between them. The CDR3 here is CASSMVSGTQYF. CDR3 coding DNA: TGTGCCAGTAGTATGGTCAGTGGGACCCAGTACTTC.

In DNA, the CDR3 is TGCGCCAGCAGCTTCGAGGTAGCGGACACTGAAGCTTTCTTT. This encodes CASSFEVADTEAFF. V and J are TRBV5-1 and TRBJ1-1; unclear D gene. The CDR3 totals 14 residues. Trimming stripped 2 bases from V and 3 bases from J, with 11 bases between. Germline V CDR1 and CDR2: SGHRS, YFSETQ. Complete variable domain (other parts from reference TRBV5-1 and TRBJ1-1): KAGVTQTPRYLIKTRGQQVTLSCSPISGHRSVSWYQQTPGQGLQFLFEYFSETQRNKGNFPGRFSGRQFSNSRSEMNVSTLELGDSALYLCASSFEVADTEAFFGQGTRLTVV.

V and J are TRBV6-5 and TRBJ1-1; TRBD1 might be the D (5 bases). This CDR3 is 13 amino acids long. The ends were cut back, 6 bases at V and 4 bases at J, with 12 bases in the middle. CDR1 is MNHEY and CDR2 is SVGAGI in the germline V gene. The CDR3 region is CASSLGGGTEAFF. For the CDR3, the DNA is TGTGCCAGCAGCCTGGGGGGGGGCACTGAAGCTTTCTTT.

The V and J genes are TRBV28 and TRBJ1-2; D perhaps matches TRBD1 (5 bases). V lost 4 bases to trimming and J lost 8 bases, with 8 bases between them. CDR1 is MDHEN, CDR2 SYDVKM, per germline. CDR3 length: 11 residues. The CDR3 spells CASSWEGGYTF. In DNA form, the CDR3 reads TGTGCCAGCAGTTGGGAGGGGGGCTACACCTTC.

As for this clone: Just one base apart from a much larger clone, this may be a read error. The chain joins TRBV6-2 or TRBV6-3 to TRBJ2-7; 10 bases fit TRBD2. V lost 2 bases to trimming and J lost 2 bases; unmatched junction nucleotides: 0. CDR1 is MNHEY, CDR2 SVGEGT, per germline. CDR3 length equals 14 residues. The CDR3 loop reads CASSYGTSAYEQYF. The CDR3 region has the DNA TGTGCCAGCAGTTACGGGACTAGCGCCTACGAGCAGTACTTC.

Here the CDR3 reads CASSLANLGLSSGNTIYF. The CDR3 DNA reads as TGTGCCAGCAGCTTAGCGAATCTGGGACTCAGCTCTGGAAACACCATATATTTT. This chain links TRBV7-9 with TRBJ1-3; D might be TRBD1 (5 bases). CDR3 length equals 18 residues. Trimming removed 0 bases from V and 0 bases from J, with 15 bases in between. Germline CDR1 is SEHNR and CDR2 is FQNEAQ (reference sequence).

The J gene is TRBJ1-3, the V gene TRBV5-1, with D possibly being TRBD1 (5 bases). The CDR3 consists of 15 residues. From germline, CDR1 is SGHRS and CDR2 YFSETQ. V was cut by 5 bases and J by 3 bases, with 15 bases left in between. CDR3 bases: TGCGCCAGCAGTCCCAGGGTCGGCATTGGAAACACCATATATTTT. It is translated as CASSPRVGIGNTIYF.

V usage is TRBV7-8 and J usage is TRBJ2-5, with TRBD1 matching over 7 bases. With 0 bases clipped from V and 5 bases from J, the junction kept 15 bases outside the gene matches. From germline, CDR1 is SGHVS and CDR2 FQNEAQ. The CDR3 is 18 amino acids. DNA for the CDR3: TGTGCCAGCAGCTTAGCCCCGGGACAGTACGGGGTTGGGGAGACCCAGTACTTC. Its protein is CASSLAPGQYGVGETQYF. Together with reference TRBV7-8 and TRBJ2-5, the CDR3 gives the full variable domain: GAGVSQSPRYKVAKRGQDVALRCDPISGHVSLFWYQQALGQGPEFLTYFQNEAQLDKSGLPSDRFFAERPEGSVSTLKIQRTQQEDSAVYLCASSLAPGQYGVGETQYFGPGTRLLVL.

The chain joins TRBV5-1 to TRBJ2-5; unclear D gene. The V gene lost 3 bases and the J gene lost 0 bases, with 6 bases spanning the gap. This CDR3 has 13 amino acids. Germline CDR1 is SGHRS and CDR2 is YFSETQ. CDR3 DNA: TGCGCCAGCAGCTCAGAGTACCAAGAGACCCAGTACTTC. It specifies CASSSEYQETQYF.

Here the CDR3 reads CASRRQNTGELFF. CDR3 DNA: TGTGCCAGCAGGCGCCAGAACACCGGGGAGCTGTTTTTT. The V and J genes are TRBV28 and TRBJ2-2; no firm D call. Germline V CDR1 and CDR2: MDHEN, SYDVKM. The V end was cut by 6 bases, the J end by 1 base, with 6 bases between. The CDR3 totals 13 residues.

The V gene is TRBV19, the J gene TRBJ2-1; 9 bases line up with TRBD2. Trimming cost V 5 bases and J 1 base; bases outside gene matches: 6. CDR3 size: 16 residues. Germline assignment: CDR1 LNHDA and CDR2 SQIVND (reference sequence). The CDR3, as DNA: TGTGCCAGTAGTGGCAGACTAGCGGATTCCTACAATGAGCAGTTCTTC. Translation gives CASSGRLADSYNEQFF.

V usage is TRBV5-1 and J usage is TRBJ2-1; 12 bases fit TRBD2. With V trimmed by 3 bases and J by 3 bases, 4 bases remained unmatched. The CDR3 has 16 residues. Germline V gene lookup returns CDR1 SGHRS and CDR2 YFSETQ. The CDR3 DNA reads TGCGCCAGCAGCTCAGGGGGACTAGCGGGCTACAATGAGCAGTTCTTC. This codes for CASSSGGLAGYNEQFF.

This rearrangement joins TRBV9 to TRBJ2-1, with D hard to call. V was shortened by 4 bases and J by 9 bases, with 17 bases between the two germline ends. The germline CDR1 and CDR2 sequences are SGDLS and YYNGEE. The CDR3 length is 14 residues. The CDR3, as DNA: TGTGCCAGCAGCCCCCCCCGGCTTGGTGGTGAGCAGTTCTTC. Translating it yields CASSPPRLGGEQFF.

The chain is built from TRBV19 and TRBJ2-5, with D perhaps being TRBD1 or TRBD2 (6 bases each). CDR1 and CDR2 from the germline V gene are LNHDA and SQIVND (reference sequence). V shed 3 bases and J shed 3 bases, with 14 bases lying between them. The CDR3 has 15 amino acids. The CDR3: CASSIAGGGKETQYF. The CDR3 coding sequence is TGTGCCAGTAGTATCGCCGGAGGGGGAAAAGAGACCCAGTACTTC.

This chain connects TRBV30 to TRBJ1-1; 7 nucleotides align to TRBD1. Germline lookup yields CDR1 GTSNPN and CDR2 SVGIG (reference sequence). The CDR3 is 13 amino acids. The trim removed 3 bases at V and 3 bases at J, leaving 4 bases unmatched. The CDR3 spells CAWRDRADTEAFF. The CDR3 nucleotides are TGTGCCTGGAGAGACAGGGCGGACACTGAAGCTTTCTTT.